Listed below are T cell receptor beta chains from one sample, sequenced in a study of blood T cell repertoires in COVID-19. Profiled with immunoSEQ multiplex PCR; TCRdb holds only in-frame clones, not every one. Altogether 93,000 or so clones are present, 84% being singletons, with the ten largest covering over 10%. The specimen sequenced was peripheral blood. The source is a human donor in a cohort sampled during active or convalescent COVID-19. CDR3s include the opening cysteine and the closing phenylalanine or tryptophan. The D gene is left open where the match is weak. The size field is filled for only some rows; it gives once, few, many or a size class.

d_gene	v_gene	abundance	j_gene	CDR3nt	CDR3aa
NA	TRBV21-1	once	TRBJ1-1	TGTGCCAGCAGCAAAGTCCCGGAGGGTACTGAAGCTTTCTTT	CASSKVPEGTEAFF
NA	TRBV11-2	NA	TRBJ1-4	TGTGCCAGCAGTGGACTTGGCCTCCGAAGAGGAGAAAAACTGTTTTTT	CASSGLGLRRGEKLFF
NA	TRBV7-9	once	TRBJ1-1	TGTGCCAGCAGCGCGACTAACACTGAAGCTTTCTTT	CASSATNTEAFF
NA	TRBV2	NA	TRBJ1-1	TGTGCCAGCAGTGTTGGGGGGGCCTCGAACACTGAAGCTTTCTTT	CASSVGGASNTEAFF
NA	TRBV5-1	few	TRBJ1-1	TGCGCCAGCAGCTTGTGGGCAGGGTATGAAGCTTTCTTT	CASSLWAGYEAFF
NA	TRBV7-6	few	TRBJ1-1	TGTGCCAGCAGCCTAAGGGGCCCGAACACTGAAGCTTTCTTT	CASSLRGPNTEAFF
TRBD1	TRBV6-5	NA	TRBJ1-2	TGTGCCAGCAGTTACTCCCGCACCGGGACAGGGTTTGGCTACACCTTC	CASSYSRTGTGFGYTF
TRBD2	TRBV13	NA	TRBJ2-7	TGTGCCAGCAGCTCCCTTCAGCGGGGACGCTACGAGCAGTACTTC	CASSSLQRGRYEQYF
NA	TRBV18	NA	TRBJ1-5	TGTGCCAGCTCACCTAGCTCAGGGAACCATCAGCCCCAGCATTTT	CASSPSSGNHQPQHF
NA	TRBV7-9	NA	TRBJ2-5	TGTGCCAGCAGCTTCGGGGGGCGCCAGAAGGAGACCCAGTACTTC	CASSFGGRQKETQYF
TRBD1	TRBV7-3	once	TRBJ2-7	TGTGCCAGCAGCATCAACAGGGGCTACGAGCAGTACTTC	CASSINRGYEQYF
NA	TRBV7-6	NA	TRBJ2-5	TGTGCCAGCAGCTTAGCGTATCGGGGGACTGAGACCCAGTACTTC	CASSLAYRGTETQYF
NA	TRBV11-2	NA	TRBJ2-5	TGTGCCAGCAGCTTAACCAGAGAGACCCAGTACTTC	CASSLTRETQYF
NA	TRBV6-5	NA	TRBJ1-5	TGTGCCAGCAGTTACGGTCAGGGAGGAAATCAGCCCCAGCATTTT	CASSYGQGGNQPQHF
NA	TRBV5-1	NA	TRBJ2-1	TGCGCCAGCAGCTTGGGGGGGCCCAATGAGCAGTTCTTC	CASSLGGPNEQFF
TRBD1	TRBV5-5	few	TRBJ2-1	TGTGCCAGCAGGCGCGGACAGGAGTACAATGAGCAGTTCTTC	CASRRGQEYNEQFF
NA	TRBV25-1	NA	TRBJ2-5	TGTGCCAGCAGTGAAGAGACAGGAACGGGGACCCAGTACTTC	CASSEETGTGTQYF
TRBD1	TRBV4-1	NA	TRBJ1-5	TGCGCCAGCAGCCAAATCAGGGGGGATCAGCCCCAGCATTTT	CASSQIRGDQPQHF
TRBD1	TRBV5-5	once	TRBJ1-5	TGTGCCAGCAGTCTTACAGGGGACCAGCCCCAGCATTTT	CASSLTGDQPQHF
NA	TRBV7-3	NA	TRBJ1-2	TGTGCCAGCAGCTTAAGTCCCCGACAGGATGGCTACACCTTC	CASSLSPRQDGYTF
NA	TRBV30	NA	TRBJ1-2	TGTGCCTGGATCAGATGGGACTTCAACTATGGCTACACCTTC	CAWIRWDFNYGYTF
TRBD2	TRBV28	NA	TRBJ2-7	TGTGCCAGCAGCTTCCGGGGGGGGCTAACCTACGAGCAGTACTTC	CASSFRGGLTYEQYF
NA	TRBV6-5	once	TRBJ2-3	TGTGCCAGCAGTTACTCTTATGGACAGCCAGATACGCAGTATTTT	CASSYSYGQPDTQYF
NA	TRBV4-1	NA	TRBJ2-1	TGCGCCAGCAGCCAATGGGGACTGGGATTTAATGAGCAGTTCTTC	CASSQWGLGFNEQFF
TRBD1	TRBV9	once	TRBJ1-1	TGTGCCAGCAGCGCTTGGGGGGACAGAGGAATGAACACTGAAGCTTTCTTT	CASSAWGDRGMNTEAFF
NA	TRBV4-3	NA	TRBJ2-7	TGCGCCAGCAGCCAAGATCTCCGGACAACTTACTACGAGCAGTACTTC	CASSQDLRTTYYEQYF
TRBD1	TRBV9	once	TRBJ2-2	TGTGCCAGCAGCGCCCCGTTACAGGGGGCGTCTACCGGGGAGCTGTTTTTT	CASSAPLQGASTGELFF
NA	TRBV11-2	NA	TRBJ1-1	TGTGCCAGCAGCTTACTACAGGGATCTGAAGCTTTCTTT	CASSLLQGSEAFF
TRBD1	TRBV5-1	NA	TRBJ2-6	TGCGCCAGCAGCCCCGGACAGGCGCTCTCTGGGGCCAACGTCCTGACTTTC	CASSPGQALSGANVLTF
TRBD2	TRBV11-2	NA	TRBJ2-3	TGTGCCAGCAGCTTACAAACTAGCGAGACAGATACGCAGTATTTT	CASSLQTSETDTQYF
NA	TRBV12-3/TRBV12-4	NA	TRBJ1-2	TGTGCCAGCAGTTTAGTCGGACAGTATGGCTACACCTTC	CASSLVGQYGYTF
NA	TRBV5-1	medium-sized	TRBJ1-1	TGCGCCAGCAGCTTGGACGGGAGTGCAGCTTTCTTT	CASSLDGSAAFF